This T cell receptor (beta chain) was obtained from a study of blood T cells in healthy people across ages (dated by TCRdb to the mid-2010s). Describing the broader study: In model experiments, roughly one uniquely barcoded TCR beta cDNA molecule per two T cells was captured by template switching. To track age-related changes in TCR beta repertoire diversity, the study relied on deep sequencing normalized with unique cDNA molecular identifiers. Four age groups were formed from the donors: young (average about 15 years), middle-aged (roughly 38), aged (62) and long-lived (about 80). To avoid experimental bias, donors of different ages were randomly spread across the sequencing lanes. The study analyzed two additional independent replicas of 1 million unique cDNA reads from the same blood draw for two donors, one aged 18 to 30 and one aged 80 or older. Beyond this particular receptor, the publication reports: Compared with the aged group, the long-lived group had more naive CD4+ T cells, fewer expanded clones and increased TCR diversity, suggesting age selection. Because the CMV infection status of the donors was unknown, age-related changes in expanded clonotypes may potentially have been confounded. As age increased, observed TCR beta diversity per million T cells dropped in a roughly linear way, and a significant reduction was already evident by age 40. Estimates of total diversity from one million sequenced T cells were regarded as lower bounds and underestimates. Since profiling was done on bulk unsorted PBMCs, naive and antigen-experienced compartments could not be conclusively compared. A strong correlation was found between observed TCR beta diversity and the percentage of naive T cells measured by flow cytometry.

Libraries were constructed by 5' RACE. Sequencing relied on an Illumina HiSeq 2500. A second PCR of about 7 to 12 cycles was run with a J-beta primer mix and a sample-barcoded 5' primer. A unique molecular identifier was introduced onto each TCR beta cDNA molecule by a template-switch 5' adaptor carrying 12 random nucleotides. Each sample yielded at least 3 million CDR3-containing paired-end reads. The Mint cDNA synthesis kit, primed by a TRBC-specific oligonucleotide, was used to synthesize first-strand cDNA from all RNA. After uracil-DNA glycosylase treatment, a first 18-cycle PCR used universal primers M1SS and BC2_uni_R on all cDNA. In the source study's methods: For normalization, 1 million high-quality reads, each with a distinct molecular identifier, were randomly selected from each sample. Reads sharing molecular identifiers were discarded rather than binned into consensus sequences. MiTCR, run with a Q25 quality threshold and the strictest error-elimination algorithm, handled CDR3 identification, clonotype clustering and error correction. A nonparametric unseen species model using Euler transformation provided a lower-bound estimate of total TCR beta diversity. TCRdb trimmed the raw reads at Q25, called clones with MiXCR and kept productive beta chains. Rows matching on CDR3 protein sequence are summarized as one entry with the most common DNA and genes. The V and J calls reflect TCRdb's pipeline rather than the authors' work. Across this sample there are around 850,000 distinct CDR3 sequences, with approximately 35% seen only once. Of the sample, approximately 13% is held by the ten largest clones.

This clonotype appeared a few times. Which antigen it targets is not known. Base quality data are lacking; no much larger clone is found one base away. CDR1 and CDR2, looked up from the germline V gene, are SGHTA and FQGNSA. Clipping removes 1 base from V and 0 bases from J, with 4 as the unmatched junction base count. The CDR3 has 16 amino acids, counting the end cysteine and phenylalanine. The CDR3 DNA has 48 bases and is translated from base 1. Systemically healthy Caucasian individuals from Russia, roughly 40 in total and aged about 6 to 100 years, were included as donors. Each donor gave roughly 11 milliliters of peripheral blood, drawn into EDTA-treated Vacutainer tubes. Ficoll-Paque density-gradient centrifugation was used to isolate PBMCs, with at least 7 million per sample. Total RNA, at least 5 micrograms per sample, was extracted from PBMCs with Trizol reagent. The percentages of naive CD45RAhigh/CD27high T cells were determined by flow cytometry on a PBMC aliquot from every donor.

This receptor was taken from a man aged 18 to 30 in good health. The material sequenced was blood. The chain was built from TRBV7-2 and TRBJ2-3, with 7 bases in between that match TRBD2. The CDR3 reads CASSLGGRASTDTQYF. The nucleotides read TGTGCCAGCAGCTTAGGGGGGAGGGCTAGCACAGATACGCAGTATTTT.